These T cell receptor beta chains were read from a single sample in a study of T-cell reconstitution after alpha-beta-depleted transplantation in children. TCRdb reprocessed the PCR reads via MiXCR and lists one record per CDR3 protein. The table lists approximately 490,000 distinct CDR3 sequences, about 10% of them singletons, with approximately 2% in the top ten. This material consisted of PBMCs, taken before TCRalphabeta/CD19-depleted stem cell transplant. These receptors were taken from a child aged 2 to 9 with inherited bone marrow failure, due to receive a stem cell transplant. Both conserved end residues are part of each CDR3. A D gene is named only where the DNA matches it firmly. For some rows the clone size is stated as once, few or many, or as a class when expanded; others skip it.

clone_size j_call d_call v_call cdr3_aa cdr3_nt
many TRBJ1-1 NA TRBV29-1 CSARNTEAFF TGCAGCGCCAGGAACACTGAAGCTTTCTTT
NA TRBJ2-1 NA TRBV20-1 CSAQLVIDEQFF TGCAGTGCCCAACTAGTCATCGATGAGCAGTTCTTC
NA TRBJ2-2 NA TRBV6-2/TRBV6-3 CASEKGRQSHDGELFF TGTGCCAGCGAGAAAGGCCGACAGTCCCATGACGGGGAGCTGTTTTTT
many TRBJ2-2 TRBD2 TRBV4-3 CASSQDWVDLAETGELFF TGCGCCAGCAGCCAAGACTGGGTTGACCTAGCGGAGACCGGGGAGCTGTTTTTT
many TRBJ2-7 TRBD2 TRBV20-1 CGGTSGSSYEQYF TGCGGGGGGACTAGCGGGAGTTCCTACGAGCAGTACTTC
NA TRBJ2-7 TRBD2 TRBV28 CASSPAGVSSEQYF TGTGCCAGCTCACCCGCGGGGGTTTCTTCCGAGCAGTACTTC
many TRBJ1-5 NA TRBV12-3/TRBV12-4 CASSRPGQSPHQPQHF TGTGCCAGCAGTCGTCCGGGACAAAGCCCCCATCAGCCCCAGCATTTT
many TRBJ2-7 NA TRBV7-9 CASSSHVWEPSYEQYF TGTGCCAGCAGCTCCCATGTGTGGGAACCCTCCTACGAGCAGTACTTC
many TRBJ2-5 TRBD2 TRBV6-2/TRBV6-3 CASSIGLAGAQETQYF TGTGCCAGCAGTATCGGACTAGCGGGAGCCCAAGAGACCCAGTACTTC
few TRBJ2-7 NA TRBV27 CASSFDGRRYEQYF TGTGCCAGCAGTTTCGACGGGAGACGATACGAGCAGTACTTC